Listed below are T cell receptor beta chains from one sample, sequenced in a study of regulatory T cells in long-lasting Graves disease. TCRdb analysed the multiplex PCR reads with MiXCR anew, one entry per CDR3 protein. The table records 700,000 or so distinct CDR3 sequences, about 32% of them present only once. The sample here was peripheral blood mononuclear cells (PBMCs), taken when the disease was refractory, from a patient treated with antithyroid drugs. The receptors shown here come from a female donor with Graves disease. Both conserved end residues are part of each CDR3. A D gene is named only where the DNA matches it firmly. Part of the rows lack a size; the others show once, few, many or a class for expanded clones.

. | TRBJ1-2 | many | TRBV20-1 | TGCAGTGCCTCGGACAGAAGTGGGTATGGCTACACCTTC | CSASDRSGYGYTF
. | TRBJ2-7 | . | TRBV6-1 | TGTGCCAGCAGTGACTTCCCGGGCCCACTCTACGAGCAGTACTTC | CASSDFPGPLYEQYF
. | TRBJ2-5 | once | TRBV10-3 | TGTGCCACGAGGAAGGGGTTAGGACAAGAGACCCAGTACTTC | CATRKGLGQETQYF
. | TRBJ2-2 | . | TRBV6-1 | TGTGCCAGCGTCAGAACAGGGAAGTTTGACACCGGGGAGCCGTTTTTT | CASVRTGKFDTGEPFF
. | TRBJ1-1 | . | TRBV5-1 | TGCGCCAGCAGCTTGAGGCCGGACACCTTGAACACTGAAGCTTTCTTT | CASSLRPDTLNTEAFF
TRBD1 | TRBJ2-7 | . | TRBV6-2/TRBV6-3 | TGTGCCAGCAGTTACTCAACAGGGGGCGCGGCTAGCGGTAAGCAGTACTTC | CASSYSTGGAASGKQYF
. | TRBJ2-7 | . | TRBV20-1 | TGCAGTAGCAGTGTACGCGACGAGCAGTACTTC | CSSSVRDEQYF
TRBD1 | TRBJ2-7 | . | TRBV19 | TGTGCCAGTACTCCGGACAGGGCGAGCTCCTACGAGCAGTACTTC | CASTPDRASSYEQYF
. | TRBJ1-1 | few | TRBV29-1 | TGCAGCGTCGGGACCGTCACTGAAGCTTTCTTT | CSVGTVTEAFF
. | TRBJ1-1 | few | TRBV6-1 | TGTGCCAGCAGTGAAGCCTGGCGGAACACTGAAGCTTTCTTT | CASSEAWRNTEAFF